These 22 T cell receptor beta chains came from one sample sequenced in a study of shared clonotypes between healthy human individuals. TCRdb's table, derived via immunoSEQ multiplex PCR, lists solely in-frame clones and lacks some. The table records 2 million or so clones, roughly 94% of them present only once. Sequenced: naive CD4+ T cells sorted from blood. The subset: CD45RA+ positively selected. Receptors were obtained from a man aged 18 to 35 in good health.

Note on this clone: Compared with germline, one end of the junction differs, possibly owing to a read error. The J gene is TRBJ2-7, the V gene TRBV5-1; D gene uncertain. Looked up from germline, CDR1 is SGHRS and CDR2 is YFSETQ. CDR3 length equals 14 residues. CDR3 sequence: CASRLGQMGYEQYF. The CDR3 DNA reads as TGCGCCAGCAGATTGGGCCAGATGGGCTACGAGCAGTACTTC.

This rearrangement joins TRBV30 to TRBJ2-7, with D perhaps TRBD1 (5 bases). This CDR3 comprises 13 residues. The V gene lost 0 bases and the J gene lost 4 bases, with 10 bases spanning the gap. Germline-derived CDR1 and CDR2 are GTSNPN and SVGIG (reference sequence). In nucleotides, the CDR3 is TGTGCCTGGAGTGTACCCTCAGGGTACGAGCAGTACTTC. Translated, it gives CAWSVPSGYEQYF. The full variable domain, completed using reference TRBV30 and TRBJ2-7, is SQTIHQWPATLVQPVGSPLSLECTVEGTSNPNLYWYRQAAGRGLQLLFYSVGIGQISSEVPQNLSASRPQDRQFILSSKKLLLSDSGFYLCAWSVPSGYEQYFGPGTRLTVT.

CDR3 residues: CASSLVGVVNTQYF. The CDR3 region has the DNA TGTGCCAGCAGCTTAGTGGGGGTGGTGAATACGCAGTATTTT. The rearrangement uses TRBV7-8 and TRBJ2-3; D could derive from TRBD1 or TRBD2 (5 bases each). The CDR3 spans 14 residues. The germline CDR1 and CDR2 sequences are SGHVS and FQNEAQ. Between the trimmed V and J ends, which lost 1 base and 7 bases, there was a span of 12 bases.

The V call is TRBV6-5, the J call TRBJ1-1; a weak D match, TRBD1 (5 bases). Per the germline V gene, CDR1 is MNHEY and CDR2 is SVGAGI. The CDR3 spans 15 residues. V lost 2 bases and J lost 0, with 10 bases in between. CDR3 amino acids: CASSYGAIMNTEAFF. In nucleotides, the CDR3 is TGTGCCAGCAGTTACGGGGCCATAATGAACACTGAAGCTTTCTTT.

The rearrangement uses TRBV29-1 and TRBJ2-2; D not certain. Per germline, CDR1 SQVTM and CDR2 ANQGSEA. The CDR3 contains 14 residues. Trimming removed 5 bases at V and 0 bases at J, with 10 bases between. CDR3 sequence: CSVLSHTNTGELFF. DNA of the CDR3: TGCAGCGTTCTCTCACACACGAACACCGGGGAGCTGTTTTTT.

To note about this clone: Other DNA sequences in the same sample also yield this CDR3. The chain combines TRBV10-3 with TRBJ2-3; D may be TRBD2 (6 bases). The CDR3 spans 14 residues. V was trimmed by 0 bases and J by 5 bases, leaving 9 bases between them. Germline-derived CDR1 and CDR2 are ENHRY and SYGVKD. The CDR3 loop reads CAISESGGLDTQYF. CDR3 bases: TGTGCCATCAGTGAGTCGGGGGGATTAGATACGCAGTATTTT.

This rearrangement joins TRBV18 to TRBJ2-2, with D perhaps TRBD1 (5 bases). Trimming took off 4 bases at V and 4 bases at J, with 10 bases between the two ends. The CDR3 is 14 residues long. Germline V gene lookup returns CDR1 KGHSH and CDR2 LQKENI. CDR3 nucleotides: TGTGCCAGCTCACAACCAGGGTCCACCGGGGAGCTGTTTTTT. This translates into CASSQPGSTGELFF.

Concerning this clone: This sample also contains other DNA sequences that code for the same CDR3. V is TRBV5-1 and J is TRBJ2-3; TRBD2 might be the D (6 bases). Per germline, CDR1 SGHRS and CDR2 YFSETQ. The CDR3 sequence is 14 residues long. The germline V and J ends were trimmed by 0 bases and 5 bases, with 10 bases remaining between them. In nucleotides, the CDR3 is TGCGCCAGCAGCTTGGGCGGGGCTGGAGATACGCAGTATTTT. Amino acid sequence: CASSLGGAGDTQYF.

On this clone: This sequence may be a read error, since a much larger clone differs from it by one base. The identical CDR3 is also encoded by other nucleotide sequences in the sample. The rearrangement uses TRBV7-9 and TRBJ1-1; 8 nucleotides agree with TRBD1. Per germline, CDR1 SEHNR and CDR2 FQNEAQ (reference sequence). This CDR3 spans 15 amino acids. CDR3 loop: CASTAWTGPNTEAFF. CDR3 DNA sequence: TGTGCCAGCACCGCCTGGACAGGGCCCAACACCGAAGCTTTCTTT.

The genes are TRBV5-4 and TRBJ1-3, with D possibly being TRBD1 (5 bases). Looked up from germline, CDR1 is SGHNT and CDR2 is YYREEE (reference sequence). The CDR3 has 16 residues. Trimming shortened V by 4 bases and J by 0 bases, and 14 bases separated the two germline ends. The CDR3 DNA is TGTGCCAGCAGCATCCGGGGCCGAAGCTCTGGAAACACCATATATTTT. Its translation: CASSIRGRSSGNTIYF.

The J gene is TRBJ2-4, the V gene TRBV11-2; D ambiguous. From germline, CDR1 is SGHAT and CDR2 FQNNGV. The CDR3 has 16 residues. V was clipped by 4 bases and J by 4 bases, with 17 bases between them. CDR3 nucleotides: TGTGCCAGCAGCTCTCCCCTTTTTTGGCCAAAAAACATTCAGTACTTC. Translated, it gives CASSSPLFWPKNIQYF.

Remarks on this clone: The same CDR3 arises from other DNA sequences in this sample as well. The chain couples TRBV6-5 to TRBJ1-2, with 11 positions matching TRBD1. The CDR3 loop spans 12 amino acids. CDR1 and CDR2 from the germline V gene are MNHEY and SVGAGI. With V trimmed by 6 bases and J by 8 bases, 2 bases remained unmatched. CDR3 sequence: CASRRTGGGYTF. The CDR3 DNA sequence: TGTGCCAGCAGGAGGACAGGGGGCGGCTACACCTTC.

In DNA, the CDR3 is TGTGCCAGCACCCTAGGGATTTACGAGACCCAGTACTTC. Its protein product is CASTLGIYETQYF. The chain uses TRBV7-9 and TRBJ2-5, with no clear D. The CDR3 runs 13 residues. V gave up 7 bases and J gave up 5 bases, with 14 bases separating them. Germline CDR1 is SEHNR and CDR2 is FQNEAQ (reference sequence).

The genes are TRBV30 and TRBJ1-5; TRBD1 is a possible D gene (5 bases). V gave up 3 bases and J gave up 4 bases, with 13 bases separating them. The CDR3 extends over 14 amino acids. Looked up from germline, CDR1 is GTSNPN and CDR2 is SVGIG (reference sequence). CDR3: CAWRSTGLNQPQHF. The CDR3 nucleotides are TGTGCCTGGAGATCCACAGGCCTAAATCAGCCCCAGCATTTT.

The V call is TRBV10-1, the J call TRBJ2-1; possible D gene TRBD1, 6 bases. The germline V gene has CDR1 WNHNN and CDR2 SYGVQD (reference sequence). The CDR3 runs to 16 residues. Trimming stripped 4 bases from V and 0 bases from J, with 13 bases between. CDR3 amino acids: CASSATGSSSYNEQFF. As DNA, the CDR3 is TGCGCCAGCAGTGCGACAGGATCGAGCTCCTACAATGAGCAGTTCTTC.

CDR3 DNA: TGTGCAAGTCGCTTTTGGTGGGCAGCGGAGACCCAGTACTTC. It is translated as CASRFWWAAETQYF. The chain joins TRBV12-2 to TRBJ2-5. TRBV12-2 is labeled a pseudogene. The CDR3 sequence is 14 residues long.

The CDR3 DNA follows: TGTGCCAGCATGGGAGGGAAGCTCACAGATACGCAGTATTTT. This translates into CASMGGKLTDTQYF. The chain carries TRBV6-4 and TRBJ2-3; 7 bases fit TRBD2. This CDR3 has 14 amino acids. Trimming removed 7 bases from V and 2 bases from J; junction bases left unmatched: 6. CDR1 is MRHNA, CDR2 SNTAGT, per germline.

V usage is TRBV19 and J usage is TRBJ2-1, with no clear D. The CDR3 has 14 residues. Trimming took 5 bases from V and 10 from J, leaving 18 bases between them. Germline CDR1 reads LNHDA; CDR2 reads SQIVND (reference sequence). CDR3 region: CASSPRPLAEEQFF. CDR3 sequence (DNA): TGTGCCAGTAGTCCAAGGCCCCTGGCGGAAGAGCAGTTCTTC.

This chain uses TRBV30 with TRBJ2-7; D is possibly TRBD2 (5 bases). This CDR3 has 17 amino acids. The V gene lost 3 bases and the J gene lost 5 bases, with 26 bases spanning the gap. CDR1 GTSNPN and CDR2 SVGIG come from the germline V gene (reference sequence). CDR3 sequence (DNA): TGTGCCTGGAGCAAGGTAATGTTCCGGGGAGAAATCCACGAGCAGTACTTC. Protein product: CAWSKVMFRGEIHEQYF.

This chain uses TRBV4-2 with TRBJ2-3, with D perhaps TRBD2 (6 bases). Per germline, CDR1 LGHNA and CDR2 YNFKEQ. CDR3 length equals 15 residues. Trimming pared 0 bases from V and 7 bases from J, leaving 14 bases between. CDR3 nucleotide sequence: TGTGCCAGCAGCCAAGAGGGCGCGGAGGGGAATACGCAGTATTTT. Its translation: CASSQEGAEGNTQYF.

For this clone: Other nucleotide sequences in the sample specify the same CDR3. The chain links TRBV27 to TRBJ2-7; D may match TRBD1 or TRBD2 (5 bases each). In germline, CDR1 is MNHEY, CDR2 SMNVEV (reference sequence). This CDR3 has 15 residues. V gave up 0 bases and J gave up 4 bases, with 13 bases separating them. CDR3 sequence reads: CASSLSGTGSYEQYF. In DNA form, the CDR3 reads TGTGCCAGCAGTTTATCCGGGACGGGGTCTTACGAGCAGTACTTC.

The chain combines TRBV4-3 with TRBJ2-3; D is ambiguous. The germline V and J ends were trimmed by 4 bases and 2 bases, with 10 bases remaining between them. This CDR3 comprises 14 residues. CDR1 and CDR2 from the germline V gene are LGHNA and YSLEER. CDR3 loop: CASSLRLTTDTQYF. For the CDR3, the DNA is TGCGCCAGCAGCCTACGTCTGACCACAGATACGCAGTATTTT.